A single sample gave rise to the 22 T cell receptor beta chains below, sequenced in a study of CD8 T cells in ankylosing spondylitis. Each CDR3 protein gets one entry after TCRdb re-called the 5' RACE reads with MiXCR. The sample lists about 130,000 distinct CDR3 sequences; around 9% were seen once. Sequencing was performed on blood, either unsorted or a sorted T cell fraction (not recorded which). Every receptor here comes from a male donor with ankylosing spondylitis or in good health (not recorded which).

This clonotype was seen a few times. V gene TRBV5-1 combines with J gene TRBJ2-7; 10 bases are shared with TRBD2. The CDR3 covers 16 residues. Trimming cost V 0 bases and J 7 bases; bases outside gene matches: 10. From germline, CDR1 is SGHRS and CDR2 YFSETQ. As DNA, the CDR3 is TGCGCCAGCAGCTTGGACCCCCTAGCGGGAGCTAGGGAGCAGTACTTC. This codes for CASSLDPLAGAREQYF.

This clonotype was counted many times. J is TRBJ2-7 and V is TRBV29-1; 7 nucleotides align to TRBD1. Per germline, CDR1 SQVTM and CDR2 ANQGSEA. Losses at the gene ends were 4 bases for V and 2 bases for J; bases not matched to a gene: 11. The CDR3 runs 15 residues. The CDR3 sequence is CSVVPGQSTTYEQYF. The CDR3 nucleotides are TGCAGCGTTGTGCCGGGACAGAGTACGACCTACGAGCAGTACTTC.

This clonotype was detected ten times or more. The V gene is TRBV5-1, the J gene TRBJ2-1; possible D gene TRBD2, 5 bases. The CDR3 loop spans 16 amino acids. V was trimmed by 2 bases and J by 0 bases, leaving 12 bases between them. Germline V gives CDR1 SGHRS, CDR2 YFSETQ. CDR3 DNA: TGCGCCAGCAGCTTTTCAGCGGAGAGCTCCTACAATGAGCAGTTCTTC. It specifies CASSFSAESSYNEQFF. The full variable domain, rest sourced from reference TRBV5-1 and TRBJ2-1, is KAGVTQTPRYLIKTRGQQVTLSCSPISGHRSVSWYQQTPGQGLQFLFEYFSETQRNKGNFPGRFSGRQFSNSRSEMNVSTLELGDSALYLCASSFSAESSYNEQFFGPGTRLTVL.

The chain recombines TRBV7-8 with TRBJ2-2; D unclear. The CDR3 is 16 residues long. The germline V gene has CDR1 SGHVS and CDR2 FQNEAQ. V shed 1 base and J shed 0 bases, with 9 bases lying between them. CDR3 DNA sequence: TGTGCCAGCAGCTTAGGCGAACCGACGAACACCGGGGAGCTGTTTTTT. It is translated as CASSLGEPTNTGELFF.

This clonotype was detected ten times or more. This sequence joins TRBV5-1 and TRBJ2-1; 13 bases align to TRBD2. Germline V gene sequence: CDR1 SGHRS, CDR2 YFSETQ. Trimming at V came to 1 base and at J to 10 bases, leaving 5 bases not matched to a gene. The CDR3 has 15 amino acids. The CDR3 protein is CASSLTSGRAGEQFF. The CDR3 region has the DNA TGCGCCAGCAGCTTGACTAGCGGGAGGGCAGGCGAGCAGTTCTTC.

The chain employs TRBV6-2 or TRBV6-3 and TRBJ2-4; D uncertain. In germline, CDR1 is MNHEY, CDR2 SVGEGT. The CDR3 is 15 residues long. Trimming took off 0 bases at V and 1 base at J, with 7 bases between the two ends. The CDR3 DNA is TGTGCCAGCAGTTACTCCATAACGGCCAAAAACATTCAGTACTTC. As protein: CASSYSITAKNIQYF.

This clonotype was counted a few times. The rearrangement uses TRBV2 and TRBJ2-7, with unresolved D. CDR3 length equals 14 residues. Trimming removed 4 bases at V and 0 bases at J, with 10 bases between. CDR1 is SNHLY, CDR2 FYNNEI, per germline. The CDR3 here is CASSVGRTSYEQYF. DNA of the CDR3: TGTGCCAGCAGTGTAGGCAGGACCTCCTACGAGCAGTACTTC.

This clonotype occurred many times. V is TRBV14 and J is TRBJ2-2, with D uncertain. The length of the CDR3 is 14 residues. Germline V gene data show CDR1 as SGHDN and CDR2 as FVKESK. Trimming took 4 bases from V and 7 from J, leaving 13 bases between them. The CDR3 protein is CASSLFSVDGELFF. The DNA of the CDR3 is TGTGCCAGCAGCCTTTTCTCTGTGGACGGGGAGCTGTTTTTT.

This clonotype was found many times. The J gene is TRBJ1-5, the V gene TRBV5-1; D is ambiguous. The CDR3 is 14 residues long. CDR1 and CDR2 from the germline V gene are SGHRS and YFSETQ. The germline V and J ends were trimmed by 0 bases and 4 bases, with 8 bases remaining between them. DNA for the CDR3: TGCGCCAGCAGCTTGGGCGGTGGTAATCAGCCCCAGCATTTT. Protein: CASSLGGGNQPQHF.

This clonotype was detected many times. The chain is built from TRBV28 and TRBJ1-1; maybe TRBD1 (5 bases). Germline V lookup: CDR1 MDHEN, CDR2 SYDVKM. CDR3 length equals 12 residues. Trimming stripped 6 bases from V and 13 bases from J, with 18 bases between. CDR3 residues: CASRTSGLPFFF. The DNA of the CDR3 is TGTGCCAGCAGAACTTCGGGACTCCCGTTTTTCTTT.

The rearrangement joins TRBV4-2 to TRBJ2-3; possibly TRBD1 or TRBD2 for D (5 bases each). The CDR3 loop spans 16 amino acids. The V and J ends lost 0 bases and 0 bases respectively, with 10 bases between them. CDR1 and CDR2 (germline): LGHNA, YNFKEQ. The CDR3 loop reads CASSQEFWDSTDTQYF. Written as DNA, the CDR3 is TGTGCCAGCAGCCAAGAATTCTGGGACAGCACAGATACGCAGTATTTT.

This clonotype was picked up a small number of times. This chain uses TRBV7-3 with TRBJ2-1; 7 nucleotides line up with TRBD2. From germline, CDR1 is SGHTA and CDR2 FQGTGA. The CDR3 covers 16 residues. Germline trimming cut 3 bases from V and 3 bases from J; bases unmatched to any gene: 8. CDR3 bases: TGTGCCAGCAGCTTGTCGAGCGGGACCTACTACAATGAGCAGTTCTTC. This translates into CASSLSSGTYYNEQFF.

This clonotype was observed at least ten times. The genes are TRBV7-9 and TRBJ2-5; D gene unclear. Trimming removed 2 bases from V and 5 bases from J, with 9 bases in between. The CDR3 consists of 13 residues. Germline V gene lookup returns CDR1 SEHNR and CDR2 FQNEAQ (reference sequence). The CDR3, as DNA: TGTGCCAGCAGCTTAATAGCCTTTGAGACCCAGTACTTC. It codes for CASSLIAFETQYF.

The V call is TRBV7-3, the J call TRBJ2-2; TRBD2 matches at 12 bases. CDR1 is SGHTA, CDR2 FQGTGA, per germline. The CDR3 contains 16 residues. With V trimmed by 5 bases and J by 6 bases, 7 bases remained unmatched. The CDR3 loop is CASSQRLAGDPGELFF. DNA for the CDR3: TGTGCCAGCAGCCAGAGACTAGCGGGAGATCCCGGGGAGCTGTTTTTT.

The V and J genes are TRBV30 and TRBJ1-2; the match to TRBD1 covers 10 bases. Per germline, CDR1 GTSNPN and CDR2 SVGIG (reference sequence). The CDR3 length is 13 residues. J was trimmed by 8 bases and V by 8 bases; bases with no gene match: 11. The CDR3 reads CAGLDRGSGGYTF. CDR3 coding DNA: TGTGCCGGACTGGACAGGGGGAGTGGAGGCTACACCTTC.

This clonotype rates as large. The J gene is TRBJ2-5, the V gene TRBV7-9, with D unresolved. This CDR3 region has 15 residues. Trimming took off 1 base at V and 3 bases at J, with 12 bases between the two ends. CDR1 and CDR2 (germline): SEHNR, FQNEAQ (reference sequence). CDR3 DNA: TGTGCCAGCAGCTTAGAGTTAGCAATGGAAGAGACCCAGTACTTC. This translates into CASSLELAMEETQYF.

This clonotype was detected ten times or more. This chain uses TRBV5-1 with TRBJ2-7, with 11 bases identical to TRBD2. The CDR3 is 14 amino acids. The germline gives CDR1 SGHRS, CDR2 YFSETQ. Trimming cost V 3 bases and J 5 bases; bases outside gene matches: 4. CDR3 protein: CASSSLAGGHEQYF. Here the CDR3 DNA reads TGCGCCAGCAGCTCGCTAGCGGGAGGACACGAGCAGTACTTC. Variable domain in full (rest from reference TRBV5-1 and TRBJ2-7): KAGVTQTPRYLIKTRGQQVTLSCSPISGHRSVSWYQQTPGQGLQFLFEYFSETQRNKGNFPGRFSGRQFSNSRSEMNVSTLELGDSALYLCASSSLAGGHEQYFGPGTRLTVT.

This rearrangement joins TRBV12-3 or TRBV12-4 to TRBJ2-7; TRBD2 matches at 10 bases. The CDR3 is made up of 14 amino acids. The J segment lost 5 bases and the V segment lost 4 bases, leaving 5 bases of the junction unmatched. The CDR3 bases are TGTGCCAGCAGTTCGGGACTAGCGACGGACGAGCAGTACTTC. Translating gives CASSSGLATDEQYF.

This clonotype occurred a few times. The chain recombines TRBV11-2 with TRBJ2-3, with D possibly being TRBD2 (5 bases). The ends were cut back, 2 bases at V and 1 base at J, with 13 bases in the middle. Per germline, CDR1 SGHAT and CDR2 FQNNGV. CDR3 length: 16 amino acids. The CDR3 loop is CASSLLSGSGTDTQYF. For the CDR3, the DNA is TGTGCCAGCAGCTTATTATCGGGGAGCGGCACAGATACGCAGTATTTT. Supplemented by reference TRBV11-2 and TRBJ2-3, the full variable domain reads EAGVAQSPRYKIIEKRQSVAFWCNPISGHATLYWYQQILGQGPKLLIQFQNNGVVDDSQLPKDRFSAERLKGVDSTLKIQPAKLEDSAVYLCASSLLSGSGTDTQYFGPGTRLTVL.

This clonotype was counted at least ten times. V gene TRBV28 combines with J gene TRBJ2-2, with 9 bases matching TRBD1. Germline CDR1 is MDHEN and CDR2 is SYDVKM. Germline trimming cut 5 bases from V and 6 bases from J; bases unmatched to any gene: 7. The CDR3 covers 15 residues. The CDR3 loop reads CASSPGQGFPGELFF. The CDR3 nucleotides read TGTGCCAGCAGTCCGGGACAGGGTTTCCCCGGGGAGCTGTTTTTT. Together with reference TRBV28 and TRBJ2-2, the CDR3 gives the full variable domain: DVKVTQSSRYLVKRTGEKVFLECVQDMDHENMFWYRQDPGLGLRLIYFSYDVKMKEKGDIPEGYSVSREKKERFSLILESASTNQTSMYLCASSPGQGFPGELFFGEGSRLTVL.

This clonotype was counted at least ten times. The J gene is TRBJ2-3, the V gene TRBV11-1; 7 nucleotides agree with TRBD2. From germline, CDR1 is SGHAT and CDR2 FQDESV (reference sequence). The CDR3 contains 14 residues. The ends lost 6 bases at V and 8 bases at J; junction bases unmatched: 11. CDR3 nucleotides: TGTGCCAGCAGGGCTAGCGGTGCATTGGGTACGCAGTATTTT. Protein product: CASRASGALGTQYF.

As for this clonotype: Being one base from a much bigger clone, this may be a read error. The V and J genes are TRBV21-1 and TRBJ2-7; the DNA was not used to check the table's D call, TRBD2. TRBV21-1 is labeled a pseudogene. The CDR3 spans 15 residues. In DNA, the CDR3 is TGTGCCAGCAGCGAGACTAGCGGGAGGGCGATCGAGCAGTACTTC. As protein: CASSETSGRAIEQYF.